The 31 T cell receptor beta chains below all came from one sample that was sequenced in a study of T cell changes during pregnancy in multiple sclerosis. Assay: immunoSEQ multiplex PCR; the TCRdb copy retains only in-frame clones and omits some. The sample holds about 17,000 clones, over 75% seen once. The input for sequencing was CD8+ T cells from peripheral blood mononuclear cells, taken after pregnancy. The receptors originated from a female donor in good health, enrolled as a control in a pregnancy study.

This chain links TRBV19 with TRBJ2-2; 8 nucleotides align to TRBD2. Losses at the gene ends were 7 bases for V and 6 bases for J; bases not matched to a gene: 10. The CDR3 consists of 15 residues. Germline assignment: CDR1 LNHDA and CDR2 SQIVND (reference sequence). The DNA of the CDR3 is TGTGCCAGTAACACAGGACTAGCTTTACCCGGGGAGCTGTTTTTT. This translates into CASNTGLALPGELFF.

The V call is TRBV2, the J call TRBJ1-2; TRBD1 is a possible D gene (5 bases). V shed 5 bases and J shed 6 bases, with 19 bases lying between them. Per the germline V gene, CDR1 is SNHLY and CDR2 is FYNNEI. The CDR3 has 15 residues. CDR3 nucleotides: TGTGCCAGCAGTCCCGACGGGGGAAGGGTCCATGGCTACACCTTC. Amino acid sequence: CASSPDGGRVHGYTF. The complete variable domain, with remaining parts taken from reference TRBV2 and TRBJ1-2, reads EPEVTQTPSHQVTQMGQEVILRCVPISNHLYFYWYRQILGQKVEFLVSFYNNEISEKSEIFDDQFSVERPDGSNFTLKIRSTKLEDSAMYFCASSPDGGRVHGYTFGSGTRLTVV.

The V gene is TRBV11-3, the J gene TRBJ1-2; 10 positions agree with TRBD1. Per the germline V gene, CDR1 is SGHNT and CDR2 is YENEEA. V trimming: 10 bases; J trimming: 0 bases; junction bases outside the gene matches: 11. The CDR3 spans 16 residues. The CDR3: CANLRQGAVANYGYTF. CDR3 nucleotide sequence: TGTGCCAACCTAAGACAGGGGGCCGTGGCTAACTATGGCTACACCTTC.

In DNA form, the CDR3 reads TGCGCCAGCAGCTTGGATCCAGGTTCCACCCTCGTAGATGGCTACACCTTC. Its translation is CASSLDPGSTLVDGYTF. The genes are TRBV5-1 and TRBJ1-2, with D unclear. Trimming took 0 bases from V and 6 from J, leaving 21 bases between them. CDR3 length: 17 residues. Looked up from germline, CDR1 is SGHRS and CDR2 is YFSETQ.

The chain uses TRBV4-1 and TRBJ2-1; 11 positions agree with TRBD2. The CDR3 loop spans 19 amino acids. V was clipped by 3 bases and J by 8 bases; unmatched bases: 18. Germline-derived CDR1 and CDR2 are MGHRA and YSYEKL. The CDR3 loop reads CASSQPELAGGRSADEQFF. The DNA for the CDR3 is TGCGCCAGCAGCCAGCCGGAATTAGCGGGGGGGCGGTCTGCGGATGAGCAGTTCTTC.

The chain employs TRBV11-2 and TRBJ2-1; tentatively, D is TRBD2 (6 bases). This CDR3 is 15 amino acids long. With 0 bases removed from V and 4 bases from J, the gap between germline ends came to 10 bases. Germline V lookup: CDR1 SGHAT, CDR2 FQNNGV. CDR3: CASSLDGDFYNEQFF. The CDR3 nucleotides are TGTGCCAGCAGCTTAGACGGGGACTTTTACAATGAGCAGTTCTTC.

This chain links TRBV11-2 with TRBJ2-3; a possible D gene is TRBD2 (5 bases). This CDR3 is 17 amino acids long. Germline CDR1 and CDR2: SGHAT and FQNNGV. The ends were cut back, 0 bases at V and 0 bases at J, with 13 bases in the middle. The CDR3 sequence is CASSLDGLHSSTDTQYF. For the CDR3, the DNA is TGTGCCAGCAGCTTAGACGGACTTCACTCTAGCACAGATACGCAGTATTTT. The full variable domain, with the rest looked up from reference TRBV11-2 and TRBJ2-3, is EAGVAQSPRYKIIEKRQSVAFWCNPISGHATLYWYQQILGQGPKLLIQFQNNGVVDDSQLPKDRFSAERLKGVDSTLKIQPAKLEDSAVYLCASSLDGLHSSTDTQYFGPGTRLTVL.

This rearrangement joins TRBV29-1 to TRBJ2-2; D possibly corresponds to TRBD1 (5 bases). Germline V gives CDR1 SQVTM, CDR2 ANQGSEA. The CDR3 runs 15 residues. V was shortened by 7 bases and J by 4 bases, with 19 bases between the two germline ends. The CDR3 reads CSGRRGYEVTGELFF. For the CDR3, the DNA is TGCAGCGGACGAAGGGGCTACGAGGTCACCGGGGAGCTGTTTTTT.

CDR3 loop: CASSQVAGEETQYF. The CDR3 coding sequence is TGTGCCAGCTCACAGGTAGCGGGGGAAGAGACCCAGTACTTC. The rearrangement links TRBV18 to TRBJ2-5, with 9 positions matching TRBD2. Germline V gene data show CDR1 as KGHSH and CDR2 as LQKENI. The CDR3 totals 14 residues. J gave up 3 bases and V 4 bases, and 3 bases lay outside the gene matches.

Here the CDR3 DNA reads TGTGCCAGCAGCTTAAGGGGTGGGAACACTGAAGCTTTCTTT. This gives the protein CASSLRGGNTEAFF. The rearrangement uses TRBV11-3 and TRBJ1-1; TRBD1 might be the D (5 bases). Deletions cut 2 bases from V and 1 base from J, with 8 bases between. This CDR3 has 14 residues. Germline V gives CDR1 SGHNT, CDR2 YENEEA.

The chain employs TRBV7-9 and TRBJ2-1; TRBD2 aligns across 7 bases. The CDR3 runs to 11 residues. Per the germline V gene, CDR1 is SEHNR and CDR2 is FQNEAQ (reference sequence). With 6 bases clipped from V and 10 bases from J, the junction kept 3 bases outside the gene matches. The CDR3 DNA reads TGTGCCAGCAGGACTAGCCTCGAGCAGTTCTTC. Translated, it gives CASRTSLEQFF.

This chain connects TRBV5-6 to TRBJ2-1; D gene ambiguous. Trimming removed 2 bases at V and 8 bases at J, with 17 bases between. The CDR3 runs to 15 residues. From germline, CDR1 is SGHDT and CDR2 YYEEEE. The CDR3 loop is CASSLGWVASDEQFF. CDR3 nucleotide sequence: TGTGCCAGCAGCTTAGGTTGGGTCGCGAGCGATGAGCAGTTCTTC. Using reference TRBV5-6 and TRBJ2-1 for the parts outside the CDR3, the full variable domain is DAGVTQSPTHLIKTRGQQVTLRCSPKSGHDTVSWYQQALGQGPQFIFQYYEEEERQRGNFPDRFSGHQFPNYSSELNVNALLLGDSALYLCASSLGWVASDEQFFGPGTRLTVL.

J is TRBJ2-1 and V is TRBV7-6; the D is unclear. Germline V CDR1 and CDR2: SGHVS, FNYEAQ. The V end lost 1 base, the J end lost 2 bases, and 15 bases lay between the germline ends. The CDR3 contains 17 residues. CDR3 in DNA: TGTGCCAGCAGCTTAGGGTCTCGAGTGGGCGCCTACAATGAGCAGTTCTTC. Amino acids: CASSLGSRVGAYNEQFF.

The rearrangement joins TRBV5-6 to TRBJ1-2; D might be TRBD1 (6 bases). Looked up from germline, CDR1 is SGHDT and CDR2 is YYEEEE. The CDR3 length is 12 residues. Between the trimmed V and J ends, which lost 1 base and 8 bases, there was a span of 9 bases. CDR3 sequence: CASSLTGPGYTF. The CDR3 DNA sequence: TGTGCCAGCAGCTTGACAGGGCCCGGCTACACCTTC.

V and J are TRBV25-1 and TRBJ1-1; perhaps TRBD1 as D (6 bases). V lost 3 bases to trimming and J lost 0 bases, with 11 bases between them. Germline CDR1 MGHDK, CDR2 SYGVNS. The CDR3 has 15 amino acids. CDR3 protein: CASSDSPGVNTEAFF. CDR3 in DNA: TGTGCCAGCAGTGATTCGCCAGGGGTGAACACTGAAGCTTTCTTT.

The J gene is TRBJ2-5, the V gene TRBV6-5; a weak D match, TRBD1 (5 bases). The J call may be in error: the DNA end matches TRBJ2-7 better. Germline lookup yields CDR1 MNHEY and CDR2 SVGAGI. This CDR3 has 15 residues. The CDR3 coding sequence is TGTGCCAGCAGTTACTCGTTCGAACAGGACTACGAGCAGTACTTC. Protein product: CASSYSFEQDYEQYF.

The chain joins TRBV4-1 to TRBJ1-2, with D unresolved. Trimming removed 2 bases at V and 2 bases at J, with 12 bases between. This CDR3 is 15 amino acids long. In germline, CDR1 is MGHRA, CDR2 YSYEKL. In DNA, the CDR3 is TGCGCCAGCAGCCAAACGGCCCTGGGCAACTATGGCTACACCTTC. Translated, it gives CASSQTALGNYGYTF.

The chain links TRBV7-6 to TRBJ1-2; the match to TRBD1 covers 9 bases. The CDR3 spans 18 residues. After removal of 0 bases from V and 13 bases from J, the junction contained 21 bases not matched to a gene. CDR1 SGHVS and CDR2 FNYEAQ come from the germline V gene. The CDR3 DNA follows: TGTGCCAGCAGCTTAGCGGAAGTGCAAGGGACAGGGCACCTTCTGTCCACCTTC. Translated, it gives CASSLAEVQGTGHLLSTF.

This chain uses TRBV2 with TRBJ2-5; perhaps TRBD2 as D (6 bases). The CDR3 runs 16 residues. Germline V gene data show CDR1 as SNHLY and CDR2 as FYNNEI. Trimming cost V 8 bases and J 1 base, with 20 bases left between them. In nucleotides, the CDR3 is TGTGCCAGCCATCCGGAATTAGCGGCCCCCCAAGAGACCCAGTACTTC. Its translation is CASHPELAAPQETQYF.

The CDR3 DNA reads as TGTGCCAGCAGCTTAGGGGGACAACGACTAGCGGGATTCGGCGGGGAGCTGTTTTTT. As protein: CASSLGGQRLAGFGGELFF. The chain uses TRBV7-2 and TRBJ2-2, with TRBD2 matching over 11 bases. Germline trimming cut 1 base from V and 7 bases from J; bases unmatched to any gene: 14. Germline V gene sequence: CDR1 SGHTA, CDR2 FQGNSA. CDR3 length equals 19 residues. Using reference TRBV7-2 and TRBJ2-2 for the parts outside the CDR3, the full variable domain is GAGVSQSPSNKVTEKGKDVELRCDPISGHTALYWYRQSLGQGLEFLIYFQGNSAPDKSGLPSDRFSAERTGGSVSTLTIQRTQQEDSAVYLCASSLGGQRLAGFGGELFFGEGSRLTVL.

The CDR3 DNA follows: TGTGCCAGCAGTGACTCGACTAGCGGACCCTACAATGAGCAGTTCTTC. Translated, it gives CASSDSTSGPYNEQFF. The chain couples TRBV6-4 to TRBJ2-1; 9 bases map to TRBD2. Germline V gives CDR1 MRHNA, CDR2 SNTAGT. V gave up 0 bases and J gave up 2 bases; unmatched junction bases: 2. The CDR3 is 16 residues long.

This clone was counted a single time. V usage is TRBV14 and J usage is TRBJ1-4; TRBD1 aligns across 7 bases. The V gene's germline CDR1 is SGHDN and CDR2 FVKESK. V was clipped by 8 bases and J by 4 bases; unmatched bases: 4. The CDR3 runs 13 residues. CDR3 region: CASRRQGNEKLFF. CDR3 sequence (DNA): TGTGCCAGCCGAAGACAGGGTAATGAAAAACTGTTTTTT.

The genes are TRBV11-2 and TRBJ2-7, with 16 nucleotides matching TRBD2. Germline loops: CDR1 SGHAT, CDR2 FQNNGV. This CDR3 contains 17 residues. The ends lost 5 bases at V and 1 base at J; junction bases unmatched: 5. For the CDR3, the DNA is TGTGCCAGCAGCCCGGGACTAGCGGGGGGGCCTTCCTACGAGCAGTACTTC. It codes for CASSPGLAGGPSYEQYF.

The count of this clone is one. This chain joins TRBV19 and TRBJ2-3; TRBD2 matches 7 bases. The V and J ends lost 0 bases and 2 bases, in that order; junction bases with no gene match: 5. This CDR3 has 16 amino acids. The germline CDR1 and CDR2 sequences are LNHDA and SQIVND (reference sequence). CDR3 region: CASSIDQGGYTDTQYF. As DNA, the CDR3 is TGTGCCAGTAGTATAGATCAGGGAGGGTACACAGATACGCAGTATTTT.

V and J are TRBV4-1 and TRBJ1-4; weak D call: TRBD1 (5 bases). The germline V gene has CDR1 MGHRA and CDR2 YSYEKL. Trimming left V 1 base short and J 5 bases short, with 11 bases between. CDR3 size: 15 residues. The CDR3 region has the DNA TGCGCCAGCAGCCAAGTACCGGGACTGAATGAAAAACTGTTTTTT. Translated, it gives CASSQVPGLNEKLFF.

The chain links TRBV15 to TRBJ2-3; the D gene is possibly TRBD2 (6 bases). CDR1 is LNHNV, CDR2 YYDKDF, per germline (reference sequence). This CDR3 is built from 15 residues. V was shortened by 5 bases and J by 3 bases, with 15 bases between the two germline ends. The CDR3 DNA follows: TGTGCCACCAGCTCCCGAGGAGGGCGAACAGATACGCAGTATTTT. It specifies CATSSRGGRTDTQYF. Using reference TRBV15 and TRBJ2-3 for the parts outside the CDR3, the full variable domain is DAMVIQNPRYQVTQFGKPVTLSCSQTLNHNVMYWYQQKSSQAPKLLFHYYDKDFNNEADTPDNFQSRRPNTSFCFLDIRSPGLGDTAMYLCATSSRGGRTDTQYFGPGTRLTVL.

The V call is TRBV5-1, the J call TRBJ1-3; 10 bases line up with TRBD1. V lost 4 bases, J lost 4 bases, and 11 bases stayed unmatched. Per the germline V gene, CDR1 is SGHRS and CDR2 is YFSETQ. The CDR3 covers 17 residues. The CDR3 bases are TGCGCCAGCAGCAATCCGGGACAGGGGTCCATCGGAAACACCATATATTTT. Its translation is CASSNPGQGSIGNTIYF.

The rearrangement links TRBV4-1 to TRBJ1-1, with D perhaps matching TRBD1 (6 bases). Germline CDR1 and CDR2: MGHRA and YSYEKL. Trimming pared 8 bases from V and 0 bases from J, leaving 19 bases between. This CDR3 is 16 amino acids long. The CDR3 nucleotides are TGCGCCAGCGCCGAATTTCAGGGGCCCATGAACACTGAAGCTTTCTTT. Protein: CASAEFQGPMNTEAFF.

V gene TRBV11-3 combines with J gene TRBJ1-2, with 9 bases that match TRBD1. V dropped 5 bases and J dropped 4; count of bases not matched to a gene: 5. The CDR3 is 14 residues long. Germline CDR1 is SGHNT and CDR2 is YENEEA. The CDR3 is CASSPGTGIYGYTF. The CDR3, as DNA: TGTGCCAGCAGCCCCGGGACAGGGATCTATGGCTACACCTTC.

The V gene is TRBV28, the J gene TRBJ2-3; 10 nucleotides align to TRBD2. CDR1 is MDHEN and CDR2 is SYDVKM in the germline V gene. There are 14 residues in the CDR3. Unmatched junction bases numbered 5, after V lost 5 bases and J lost 6 bases. CDR3 coding DNA: TGTGCCAGCAGTCTAGCGGGAGAGGCCGATACGCAGTATTTT. It yields the protein CASSLAGEADTQYF.

The chain uses TRBV9 and TRBJ2-3; D is perhaps TRBD2 (6 bases). This CDR3 has 15 residues. The V and J ends lost 0 bases and 3 bases respectively, with 11 bases between them. Germline V gives CDR1 SGDLS, CDR2 YYNGEE. CDR3 residues: CASSVEGGTTDTQYF. CDR3 sequence (DNA): TGTGCCAGCAGCGTAGAAGGCGGGACTACAGATACGCAGTATTTT. The variable domain in full, completed from reference TRBV9 and TRBJ2-3, reads DSGVTQTPKHLITATGQRVTLRCSPRSGDLSVYWYQQSLDQGLQFLIQYYNGEERAKGNILERFSAQQFPDLHSELNLSSLELGDSALYFCASSVEGGTTDTQYFGPGTRLTVL.